The 2 T cell receptor beta chains below come from one sample, sequenced in a study of blood T cell repertoires in COVID-19 (dated by TCRdb to the early 2020s). Libraries were constructed by the immunoSEQ multiplex PCR assay. TCRdb stores this immuneACCESS table with in-frame sequences only. Part of the clones is absent; in the studies checked, under half of the shortfall reflects unresolved V genes, and no reason is known for the rest. Counted in this sample were more than 200,000 clones; around 86% of them appeared once. The biggest ten clones account for about 5% of the sample. The sample consisted of peripheral blood. These receptors all come from a woman aged 60-75 years with COVID-19, enrolled during active disease.

This sequence joins TRBV5-1 and TRBJ1-2, with 7 bases aligning to TRBD1. V trimming: 4 bases; J trimming: 7 bases; junction bases outside the gene matches: 4. This CDR3 comprises 12 residues. Germline V lookup: CDR1 SGHRS, CDR2 YFSETQ. CDR3 region: CASSGGQFGYTF. The CDR3, as DNA: TGCGCCAGCAGCGGGGGACAGTTTGGCTACACCTTC.

This clone was found a few times. This chain uses TRBV4-2 with TRBJ2-2; D gene unclear. V was trimmed by 3 bases and J by 2 bases, leaving 7 bases between them. The CDR3 is made up of 14 amino acids. Germline-derived CDR1 and CDR2 are LGHNA and YNFKEQ. This chain's CDR3 is CASSHSSNTGELFF. CDR3 in DNA: TGTGCCAGCAGCCACTCGAGTAACACCGGGGAGCTGTTTTTT.